The 15 T cell receptor beta chains below were found in one sample sequenced in a study of blood T cell repertoires in COVID-19. Generated by immunoSEQ multiplex PCR, the TCRdb table keeps only in-frame clones and is missing some. The sample comprises about 180,000 clones, about 81% of which are singletons, and 12% rests with the top ten. Source material: peripheral blood. These receptors were collected from a woman older than 75 with COVID-19, enrolled during active disease.

V usage is TRBV5-8 and J usage is TRBJ1-2; D unclear. V gave up 2 bases and J gave up 2 bases, with 7 bases separating them. From germline, CDR1 is SGHTS and CDR2 YDEGEE. The length of the CDR3 is 13 residues. CDR3: CASSFLWNYGYTF. Written as DNA, the CDR3 is TGTGCCAGCAGCTTTCTATGGAACTATGGCTACACCTTC. The entire variable domain, with the rest obtained from reference TRBV5-8 and TRBJ1-2, is as follows: EAGVTQSPTHLIKTRGQQATLRCSPISGHTSVYWYQQALGLGLQFLLWYDEGEERNRGNFPPRFSGRQFPNYSSELNVNALELEDSALYLCASSFLWNYGYTFGSGTRLTVV.

CDR3 nucleotides: TGTGCCAGCAGCCCGCAAGACAGGTTGAACACTGAAGCTTTCTTT. It encodes CASSPQDRLNTEAFF. The chain employs TRBV7-8 and TRBJ1-1, with a tentative D call TRBD1 (6 bases). This CDR3 contains 15 residues. The V gene lost 5 bases and the J gene lost 0 bases, with 13 bases spanning the gap. CDR1 and CDR2 (germline): SGHVS, FQNEAQ.

The chain couples TRBV5-5 to TRBJ1-2; the match to TRBD1 covers 12 bases. Per germline, CDR1 SGHKS and CDR2 YYEKEE (reference sequence). V trimming: 4 bases; J trimming: 2 bases; junction bases outside the gene matches: 3. The CDR3 is 15 amino acids. In DNA form, the CDR3 reads TGTGCCAGCAGCCCGGGGACAGGGGGCAACTATGGCTACACCTTC. Translation: CASSPGTGGNYGYTF.

A single count supports this clone. This chain uses TRBV19 with TRBJ2-7, with 10 bases that match TRBD2. Germline values: CDR1 LNHDA, CDR2 SQIVND (reference sequence). The CDR3 is 15 amino acids. V was pared by 4 bases and J by 3 bases, with 6 bases of the junction left unmatched. The CDR3 loop is CASSTASGSIYEQYF. DNA for the CDR3: TGTGCCAGTAGTACGGCTAGCGGGAGTATCTACGAGCAGTACTTC.

The chain combines TRBV24-1 with TRBJ2-2; D is ambiguous. Germline CDR1 and CDR2: KGHDR and SFDVKD. Trimming left V 0 bases short and J 6 bases short, with 4 bases between. The CDR3 consists of 13 residues. The CDR3 DNA follows: TGTGCCACCAGTGATTTGTACTCCGGGGAGCTGTTTTTT. Translation: CATSDLYSGELFF.

V and J are TRBV4-3 and TRBJ1-2, with TRBD1 matching 10 bases. The V gene's germline CDR1 is LGHNA and CDR2 YSLEER. CDR3 length: 17 amino acids. Trimming took 4 bases from V and 0 from J; bases not matched to a gene: 8. The CDR3 bases are TGCGCCAGCAGCCCAGCCCCGGGGACAGGGGCTAACTATGGCTACACCTTC. Its translation: CASSPAPGTGANYGYTF.

The chain employs TRBV21-1 and TRBJ1-4. TRBV21-1 is classified as a pseudogene. The CDR3 has 9 residues. The CDR3 sequence: CRRDEKLFF. CDR3 nucleotide sequence: TGCCGGCGGGATGAAAAACTGTTTTTT.

The chain links TRBV5-1 to TRBJ2-7; 13 bases line up with TRBD2. There are 15 residues in the CDR3. Germline CDR1 reads SGHRS; CDR2 reads YFSETQ. V shed 4 bases, J shed 3 bases, and the junction held 4 bases outside the gene matches. DNA of the CDR3: TGCGCCAGCAGCCAGACTAGCGGGAGGTTCTACGAGCAGTACTTC. Translated: CASSQTSGRFYEQYF. Looking up the rest from reference TRBV5-1 and TRBJ2-7 gives the full variable domain: KAGVTQTPRYLIKTRGQQVTLSCSPISGHRSVSWYQQTPGQGLQFLFEYFSETQRNKGNFPGRFSGRQFSNSRSEMNVSTLELGDSALYLCASSQTSGRFYEQYFGPGTRLTVT.

This clone has only one observation. The V and J genes are TRBV27 and TRBJ2-7; 9 bases align to TRBD1. The CDR3 extends over 13 amino acids. The germline CDR1 and CDR2 sequences are MNHEY and SMNVEV (reference sequence). The junction had 1 base not matched to a gene; V was cut back by 3 bases and J by 4 bases. The DNA of the CDR3 is TGTGCCAGCAGTTTTGACAGGGGGTACGAGCAGTACTTC. It specifies CASSFDRGYEQYF.

The rearrangement uses TRBV4-1 and TRBJ2-3; TRBD2 is a possible D gene (6 bases). This CDR3 is built from 15 residues. The V gene's germline CDR1 is MGHRA and CDR2 YSYEKL. V was clipped by 2 bases and J by 5 bases, with 14 bases between them. The CDR3 is CASSQSPGVRDTQYF. The CDR3 nucleotides are TGCGCCAGCAGCCAATCGCCGGGAGTAAGAGATACGCAGTATTTT.

This chain links TRBV7-6 with TRBJ2-5; 10 bases agree with TRBD2. CDR3 length: 15 residues. Germline assignment: CDR1 SGHVS and CDR2 FNYEAQ. With 5 bases clipped from V and 4 bases from J, the junction kept 7 bases outside the gene matches. The CDR3 coding sequence is TGTGCCAGCAGCACGGGACTAGCGAAGGGAGAGACCCAGTACTTC. This codes for CASSTGLAKGETQYF.

V and J are TRBV28 and TRBJ1-2; 7 nucleotides line up with TRBD1. The V gene end was trimmed by 4 bases and the J gene end by 5 bases; junction bases not matched to a gene: 4. This CDR3 region has 13 residues. Germline CDR1 and CDR2: MDHEN and SYDVKM. The CDR3: CASSSMTGYGYTF. The DNA of the CDR3 is TGTGCCAGCAGTTCCATGACAGGGTATGGCTACACCTTC.

V gene TRBV9 combines with J gene TRBJ2-3; D is unclear. Trimming took off 0 bases at V and 0 bases at J, with 8 bases between the two ends. Germline V lookup: CDR1 SGDLS, CDR2 YYNGEE. CDR3 length: 15 amino acids. The CDR3 bases are TGTGCCAGCAGCGTAGGAGTAGTGAGCACAGATACGCAGTATTTT. Its protein product is CASSVGVVSTDTQYF.

This clone is a singleton in its sample. The rearrangement uses TRBV4-3 and TRBJ2-1, with D hard to call. The germline gives CDR1 LGHNA, CDR2 YSLEER. The ends were cut back, 0 bases at V and 6 bases at J, with 15 bases in the middle. The CDR3 extends over 16 amino acids. The CDR3 DNA follows: TGCGCCAGCAGCCAAGAAATGCGTTCCTTCCTCAATGAGCAGTTCTTC. Translation gives CASSQEMRSFLNEQFF.

The rearrangement uses TRBV7-2 and TRBJ2-1; 11 bases agree with TRBD2. With V trimmed by 2 bases and J by 8 bases, 2 bases remained unmatched. CDR1 and CDR2 (germline): SGHTA, FQGNSA. There are 14 residues in the CDR3. CDR3 DNA: TGTGCCAGCAGCTTACTAGCGGGAGGCCATGAGCAGTTCTTC. This sequence encodes CASSLLAGGHEQFF. Full variable domain (remainder filled in from reference TRBV7-2 and TRBJ2-1): GAGVSQSPSNKVTEKGKDVELRCDPISGHTALYWYRQSLGQGLEFLIYFQGNSAPDKSGLPSDRFSAERTGGSVSTLTIQRTQQEDSAVYLCASSLLAGGHEQFFGPGTRLTVL.